The present TCR beta chain was sequenced within a study of untreated major depressive disorder. The study's findings and limits: Depressed patients' CD4+ T cells carried increased TRBV05-01 (Vbeta 5.1) usage versus control CD4+ T cells. Three preselected Vbeta families were the sole sequencing comparisons.

The assay was immunoSEQ multiplex PCR, and TCRdb's table has in-frame clones only and misses some. The sample shows 10,000 to 15,000 clones, around 90% of them seen only once. A note on this clone: Its target is not known.

Excluded: major illness, comorbidity, regular medication, drug use, over 100 g alcohol weekly. This CDR3 has 14 residues. Trimming left V 3 bases short and J 4 bases short, with 12 bases between. Germline V lookup: CDR1 SEHNR, CDR2 FQNEAQ (reference sequence). The rearrangement links TRBV7-9 to TRBJ2-5; D may be TRBD1 (7 bases). The receptor comes from a man in his thirties or forties with major depressive disorder. Sequencing was done on a sample of CD4+ T cells from PBMCs. The CDR3 sequence: CASSFRGAGETQYF. CDR3 nucleotide sequence: TGTGCCAGCAGCTTCAGGGGGGCGGGAGAGACCCAGTACTTC.